One and the same sample provided the 25 T cell receptor beta chains below, sequenced in a study of blood T cell repertoires in COVID-19. Using immunoSEQ multiplex PCR, the repertoire was profiled, and TCRdb retains in-frame clones only, with some absent. The sample shows roughly 72,000 clones, 79% of them seen only once. The sample consisted of peripheral blood. The receptors derive from a woman of 80 years or more with active or convalescent COVID-19.

The rearrangement uses TRBV4-2 and TRBJ1-1; tentative D call: TRBD1 (6 bases). Germline lookup yields CDR1 LGHNA and CDR2 YNFKEQ. V was clipped by 3 bases and J by 1 base, with 12 bases between them. This CDR3 is 15 amino acids long. The chain's CDR3 is CASSQKQGPNTEAFF. The CDR3, as DNA: TGTGCCAGCAGCCAGAAACAGGGCCCGAACACTGAAGCTTTCTTT.

This clone was found once. The genes are TRBV6-4 and TRBJ2-1, with 13 bases aligning to TRBD2. Per germline, CDR1 MRHNA and CDR2 SNTAGT. The CDR3 extends over 16 amino acids. J gave up 6 bases and V 5 bases, and 7 bases lay outside the gene matches. Here the CDR3 reads CASSPRGLAGTNEQFF. The CDR3 DNA follows: TGTGCCAGCAGTCCCAGGGGACTAGCGGGGACCAATGAGCAGTTCTTC.

The V call is TRBV2, the J call TRBJ1-4; no clear D gene. V dropped 6 bases and J dropped 5 bases, with 10 bases sitting between them. This CDR3 spans 13 amino acids. CDR1 is SNHLY, CDR2 FYNNEI, per germline. For the CDR3, the DNA is TGTGCCAGCAGCGGACTGTACAATGAAAAACTGTTTTTT. This translates into CASSGLYNEKLFF.

J is TRBJ1-6 and V is TRBV7-2; 7 bases map to TRBD1. The length of the CDR3 is 15 residues. The ends lost 5 bases at V and 7 bases at J; junction bases unmatched: 8. The germline V gene encodes CDR1 SGHTA and CDR2 FQGNSA. CDR3 residues: CASSQDRKLNSPLHF. In DNA, the CDR3 is TGTGCCAGCAGCCAGGACAGGAAACTAAATTCACCCCTCCACTTT.

The V gene is TRBV29-1, the J gene TRBJ1-2, with 10 bases aligning to TRBD1. Germline V gene sequence: CDR1 SQVTM, CDR2 ANQGSEA. Trimming took 6 bases from V and 4 from J; bases not matched to a gene: 2. The CDR3 contains 12 residues. In DNA form, the CDR3 reads TGCAGCGTAGGACAGGGGGGCTATGGCTACACCTTC. As protein: CSVGQGGYGYTF. The full variable domain, rest sourced from reference TRBV29-1 and TRBJ1-2, is SAVISQKPSRDICQRGTSLTIQCQVDSQVTMMFWYRQQPGQSLTLIATANQGSEATYESGFVIDKFPISRPNLTFSTLTVSNMSPEDSSIYLCSVGQGGYGYTFGSGTRLTVV.

Only a few counts were recorded for this clone. The rearrangement uses TRBV20-1 and TRBJ2-1; D gene uncertain. This CDR3 is built from 10 residues. Germline CDR1 DFQATT, CDR2 SNEGSKA (reference sequence). V gave up 3 bases and J gave up 7 bases, with 4 bases separating them. CDR3 sequence (DNA): TGCAGTGCTAGGCGGAATGAGCAGTTCTTC. It specifies CSARRNEQFF.

This clone turned up a few times. The V and J genes are TRBV14 and TRBJ1-3; TRBD1 aligns across 10 bases. CDR1 SGHDN and CDR2 FVKESK come from the germline V gene. Trimming cost V 1 base and J 0 bases; bases outside gene matches: 3. The CDR3 contains 17 residues. CDR3: CASSQGQGAFSGNTIYF. In DNA, the CDR3 is TGTGCCAGCAGCCAAGGACAGGGGGCCTTCTCTGGAAACACCATATATTTT.

The gene calls are TRBV9 and TRBJ2-3, with TRBD2 matching 11 bases. The V and J ends lost 6 bases and 0 bases, in that order; junction bases with no gene match: 3. This CDR3 is built from 15 residues. The germline V gene has CDR1 SGDLS and CDR2 YYNGEE. The CDR3 sequence: CASTSGRTSTDTQYF. CDR3 bases: TGTGCCAGCACTAGCGGGAGGACTAGCACAGATACGCAGTATTTT.

This sequence joins TRBV12-3 or TRBV12-4 and TRBJ2-2, with D possibly matching TRBD1 (5 bases). The CDR3 length is 13 residues. V lost 7 bases and J lost 1, with 7 bases in between. As DNA, the CDR3 is TGTGCCAGCACCGGACAGAACACCGGGGAGCTGTTTTTT. Its protein product is CASTGQNTGELFF.

The chain has TRBV2 and TRBJ2-7; D is possibly TRBD1 (6 bases). Trimming removed 7 bases from V and 3 bases from J, with 13 bases in between. The CDR3 is made up of 13 amino acids. Germline V gives CDR1 SNHLY, CDR2 FYNNEI. DNA for the CDR3: TGTGCCAGCACCCGGGACATCGACTACGAGCAGTACTTC. This sequence encodes CASTRDIDYEQYF.

The J gene is TRBJ2-1, the V gene TRBV6-5, with a possible D match to TRBD1 (5 bases). V dropped 2 bases and J dropped 4 bases, with 12 bases sitting between them. This CDR3 contains 15 residues. Germline CDR1 and CDR2: MNHEY and SVGAGI. The CDR3 bases are TGTGCCAGCAGTTACGGGGCGCCCAGTTACAATGAGCAGTTCTTC. Its protein product is CASSYGAPSYNEQFF.

The CDR3 region has the DNA TGCGCCAGCAGCTTGGGGACAGTGAACACTGAAGCTTTCTTT. It encodes CASSLGTVNTEAFF. The chain uses TRBV5-1 and TRBJ1-1; maybe TRBD1 (6 bases). In germline, CDR1 is SGHRS, CDR2 YFSETQ. The V gene lost 0 bases and the J gene lost 0 bases, with 6 bases spanning the gap. The CDR3 spans 14 residues.

This sequence joins TRBV12-2 and TRBJ1-1; no DNA check was done on the table's D call, TRBD1. TRBV12-2 has pseudogene status. This CDR3 comprises 12 residues. The CDR3 DNA is TGTGCAAGTCGCCCCCCAAACACTGAAGCTTTCTTT. Translation gives CASRPPNTEAFF.

The chain carries TRBV28 and TRBJ1-2; tentatively, D is TRBD1 (6 bases). The germline V gene encodes CDR1 MDHEN and CDR2 SYDVKM. This CDR3 region has 18 residues. V lost 6 bases to trimming and J lost 1 base, with 24 bases between them. This CDR3 is CASSSGYRGLGGNYGYTF. CDR3 DNA sequence: TGTGCCAGCAGCTCAGGTTATCGGGGTCTAGGGGGTAACTATGGCTACACCTTC.

This chain uses TRBV12-3 or TRBV12-4 with TRBJ1-5; no reliable D call. With 3 bases removed from V and 3 bases from J, the gap between germline ends came to 6 bases. CDR3 length: 13 residues. This CDR3 is CASSFAVNQPQHF. Here the CDR3 DNA reads TGTGCCAGCAGTTTTGCGGTCAATCAGCCCCAGCATTTT.

The chain combines TRBV9 with TRBJ2-7; 13 positions agree with TRBD2. This CDR3 is 16 amino acids long. The V and J ends lost 0 bases and 3 bases, in that order; junction bases with no gene match: 3. Germline CDR1 reads SGDLS; CDR2 reads YYNGEE. In nucleotides, the CDR3 is TGTGCCAGCAGCGTAGGGGGACTAGCGGGAAGCTACGAGCAGTACTTC. Amino acids: CASSVGGLAGSYEQYF.

V gene TRBV5-8 combines with J gene TRBJ1-4; D remains unclear. Trimming removed 0 bases at V and 0 bases at J, with 6 bases between. This CDR3 region has 15 residues. CDR1 and CDR2 (germline): SGHTS, YDEGEE. For the CDR3, the DNA is TGTGCCAGCAGCTTGGTTGGAGCAACTAATGAAAAACTGTTTTTT. Its translation is CASSLVGATNEKLFF.

The V and J genes are TRBV19 and TRBJ2-5, with TRBD1 matching over 8 bases. CDR3 size: 16 residues. Germline CDR1 reads LNHDA; CDR2 reads SQIVND (reference sequence). The junction had 9 bases not matched to a gene; V was cut back by 5 bases and J by 1 base. The CDR3 DNA follows: TGTGCCAGTAGTTTCCGGGACAGGAGATCCCAAGAGACCCAGTACTTC. This gives the protein CASSFRDRRSQETQYF. Full variable domain (remainder filled in from reference TRBV19 and TRBJ2-5): DGGITQSPKYLFRKEGQNVTLSCEQNLNHDAMYWYRQDPGQGLRLIYYSQIVNDFQKGDIAEGYSVSREKKESFPLTVTSAQKNPTAFYLCASSFRDRRSQETQYFGPGTRLLVL.

The chain recombines TRBV7-6 with TRBJ2-1; possibly TRBD2 for D (6 bases). Germline V CDR1 and CDR2: SGHVS, FNYEAQ. The CDR3 is made up of 14 amino acids. V lost 3 bases and J 4 bases, leaving 10 bases between the germline ends. In DNA, the CDR3 is TGTGCCAGCAGCTTTGGGGGGACGTACAATGAGCAGTTCTTC. It is translated as CASSFGGTYNEQFF.

This clone occurred a few times. The V gene is TRBV3-1 (or the pseudogene TRBV3-2), the J gene TRBJ2-7, with D possibly matching TRBD1 (5 bases). Germline CDR1 reads LGHDT; CDR2 reads YNNKEL (reference sequence). The length of the CDR3 is 17 residues. Trimming left V 4 bases short and J 2 bases short, with 21 bases between. The CDR3 nucleotides read TGTGCCAGCAGCCCCCCCCGGTCCGGCAGGGTCACCTACGAGCAGTACTTC. It specifies CASSPPRSGRVTYEQYF.

The CDR3 DNA reads TGTGCCAGCAGCTTTACCAGGGATAGGAACACTGAAGCTTTCTTT. Residues: CASSFTRDRNTEAFF. This rearrangement joins TRBV7-2 to TRBJ1-1; TRBD1 is a possible D gene (5 bases). Trimming shortened V by 3 bases and J by 1 base, and 12 bases separated the two germline ends. Germline V gene lookup returns CDR1 SGHTA and CDR2 FQGNSA. The CDR3 spans 15 residues.

The chain carries TRBV28 and TRBJ2-7, with 12 bases that match TRBD1. Trimming at V came to 2 bases and at J to 6 bases, leaving 5 bases not matched to a gene. Per germline, CDR1 MDHEN and CDR2 SYDVKM. There are 15 residues in the CDR3. This CDR3 reads CASSLKGTGGGEQYF. For the CDR3, the DNA is TGTGCCAGCAGTTTAAAGGGGACAGGGGGCGGCGAGCAGTACTTC.

The V gene is TRBV14, the J gene TRBJ1-1; D call uncertain. There are 14 residues in the CDR3. The V gene lost 0 bases and the J gene lost 0 bases, with 5 bases spanning the gap. CDR1 is SGHDN and CDR2 is FVKESK in the germline V gene. The CDR3 is CASSQDQMNTEAFF. The CDR3, as DNA: TGTGCCAGCAGCCAAGATCAGATGAACACTGAAGCTTTCTTT.

This clone has just one count. The chain couples TRBV5-4 to TRBJ2-4; TRBD2 agrees at 10 bases. This CDR3 spans 16 amino acids. Germline V gene data show CDR1 as SGHNT and CDR2 as YYREEE (reference sequence). V lost 3 bases to trimming and J lost 1 base; unmatched junction nucleotides: 4. The CDR3 is CASSSRSGRAKNIQYF. CDR3 coding DNA: TGTGCCAGCAGCTCCCGTAGCGGGAGGGCCAAAAACATTCAGTACTTC.

This clone appeared a single time. The chain recombines TRBV4-1 with TRBJ2-2, with TRBD2 matching over 8 bases. The CDR3 contains 18 residues. Trimming cost V 0 bases and J 1 base; bases outside gene matches: 7. The germline CDR1 and CDR2 sequences are MGHRA and YSYEKL. CDR3 in amino acids: CASSQEIAGYGNTGELFF. In DNA form, the CDR3 reads TGCGCCAGCAGCCAAGAAATAGCGGGGTACGGGAACACCGGGGAGCTGTTTTTT.